These 7 T cell receptor beta chains came from one sample sequenced in a study of blood T cell repertoires in COVID-19. Clones were sequenced by immunoSEQ multiplex PCR, and TCRdb holds only the in-frame ones, with some missing. The table lists more than 150,000 clones, around 87% of them singletons. The sequencing input was peripheral blood. The source of these receptors is a man in his forties with active or convalescent COVID-19.

The J gene is TRBJ2-1, the V gene TRBV3-1 (or the pseudogene TRBV3-2); TRBD2 matches 7 bases. Germline-derived CDR1 and CDR2 are LGHDT and YNNKEL (reference sequence). This CDR3 has 15 amino acids. V dropped 4 bases and J dropped 6; count of bases not matched to a gene: 9. This CDR3 reads CASSRTAGRVNEQFF. The CDR3 region has the DNA TGTGCCAGCAGCCGAACAGCGGGGCGAGTCAATGAGCAGTTCTTC.

The chain couples TRBV5-1 to TRBJ2-5; 7 nucleotides match TRBD1. V lost 2 bases and J lost 3; bases outside the gene matches: 4. The germline gives CDR1 SGHRS, CDR2 YFSETQ. CDR3 length: 14 residues. CDR3 in DNA: TGCGCCAGCAGCTTTAGACAGGGAGAAGAGACCCAGTACTTC. It codes for CASSFRQGEETQYF.

V is TRBV6-5 and J is TRBJ2-3; no definite D call. The germline gives CDR1 MNHEY, CDR2 SVGAGI. The CDR3 has 13 amino acids. The ends were cut back, 5 bases at V and 3 bases at J, with 9 bases in the middle. The CDR3 loop reads CASSPLLTDTQYF. The CDR3, as DNA: TGTGCCAGCAGTCCGCTATTAACAGATACGCAGTATTTT.

The chain combines TRBV4-1 with TRBJ1-6; D is ambiguous. This CDR3 region has 14 residues. The germline V gene has CDR1 MGHRA and CDR2 YSYEKL. V lost 0 bases to trimming and J lost 8 bases, with 8 bases between them. The CDR3 DNA sequence: TGCGCCAGCAGCCAAGATTTCGGGGATTCACCCCTCCACTTT. Encoded protein: CASSQDFGDSPLHF.

In this sample, this clone turned up once. This chain links TRBV3-1 (or the pseudogene TRBV3-2) with TRBJ2-5; 11 bases match TRBD2. CDR1 is LGHDT and CDR2 is YNNKEL in the germline V gene (reference sequence). The CDR3 has 15 residues. After removal of 4 bases from V and 5 bases from J, the junction contained 6 bases not matched to a gene. In DNA, the CDR3 is TGTGCCAGCAGCCGGACGGGACTAGCGGAGGAGACCCAGTACTTC. It codes for CASSRTGLAEETQYF.

A few counts support this clone. The CDR3 nucleotides read TGTGCCAGCAGCCCCCTGGACAGGTTAAGATCCGGCAGAGGGACCATATATTTT. This encodes CASSPLDRLRSGRGTIYF. The V gene is TRBV3-1 (or the pseudogene TRBV3-2), the J gene TRBJ1-3, with 7 bases aligning to TRBD1. The J segment lost 10 bases and the V segment lost 4 bases, leaving 22 bases of the junction unmatched. The CDR3 loop spans 18 amino acids. Germline V lookup: CDR1 LGHDT, CDR2 YNNKEL (reference sequence).

The V call is TRBV19, the J call TRBJ2-5; 8 bases are shared with TRBD2. This CDR3 spans 15 amino acids. Losses at the gene ends were 5 bases for V and 2 bases for J; bases not matched to a gene: 7. The germline gives CDR1 LNHDA, CDR2 SQIVND (reference sequence). CDR3 region: CASSAGRGGQETQYF. CDR3 nucleotides: TGTGCCAGTAGTGCAGGACGGGGGGGACAAGAGACCCAGTACTTC.